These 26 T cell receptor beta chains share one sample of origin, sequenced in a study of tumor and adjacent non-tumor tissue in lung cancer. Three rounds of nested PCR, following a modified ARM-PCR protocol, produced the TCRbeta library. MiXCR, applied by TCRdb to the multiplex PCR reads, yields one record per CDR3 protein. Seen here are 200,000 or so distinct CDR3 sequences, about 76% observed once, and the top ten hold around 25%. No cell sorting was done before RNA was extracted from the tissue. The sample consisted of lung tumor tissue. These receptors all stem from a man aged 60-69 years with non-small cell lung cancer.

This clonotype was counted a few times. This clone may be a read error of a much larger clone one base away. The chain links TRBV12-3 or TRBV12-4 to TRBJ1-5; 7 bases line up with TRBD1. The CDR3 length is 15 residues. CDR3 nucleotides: TGTGCCAGCAGTATATACAGGGGTAGCAATCGGCCCCAGCATTTT. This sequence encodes CASSIYRGSNRPQHF.

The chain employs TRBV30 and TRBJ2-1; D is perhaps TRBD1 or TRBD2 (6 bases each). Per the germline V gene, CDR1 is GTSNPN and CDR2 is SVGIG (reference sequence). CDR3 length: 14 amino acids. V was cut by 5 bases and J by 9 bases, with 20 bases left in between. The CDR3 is CAWLERGGYGEQFF. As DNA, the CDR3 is TGTGCCTGGCTAGAACGAGGGGGGTATGGTGAGCAGTTCTTC.

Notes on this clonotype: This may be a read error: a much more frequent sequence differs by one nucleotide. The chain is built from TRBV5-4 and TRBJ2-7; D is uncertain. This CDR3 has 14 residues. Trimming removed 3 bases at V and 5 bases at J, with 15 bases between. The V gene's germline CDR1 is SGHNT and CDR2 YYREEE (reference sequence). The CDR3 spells CASSWQASNHEQYF. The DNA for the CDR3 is TGTGCCAGCAGCTGGCAGGCTAGTAACCACGAGCAGTACTTC.

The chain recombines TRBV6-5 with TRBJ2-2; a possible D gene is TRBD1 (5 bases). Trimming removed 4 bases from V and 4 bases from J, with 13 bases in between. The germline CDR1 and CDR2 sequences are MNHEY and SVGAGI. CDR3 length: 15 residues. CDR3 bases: TGTGCCAGCAGTTTCAGGGCTCAGGTCACCGGGGAGCTGTTTTTT. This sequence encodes CASSFRAQVTGELFF.

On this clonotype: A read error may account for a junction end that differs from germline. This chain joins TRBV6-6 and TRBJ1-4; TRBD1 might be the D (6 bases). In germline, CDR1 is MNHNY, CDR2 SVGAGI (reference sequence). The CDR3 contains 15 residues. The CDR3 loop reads CASTSQGGRREKLFF. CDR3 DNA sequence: TGTGCCAGTACCTCCCAAGGGGGGAGAAGGGAAAAACTGTTTTTC.

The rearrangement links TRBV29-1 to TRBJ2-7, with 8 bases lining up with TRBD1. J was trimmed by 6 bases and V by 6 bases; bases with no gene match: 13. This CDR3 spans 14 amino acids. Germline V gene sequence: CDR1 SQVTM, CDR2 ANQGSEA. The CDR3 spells CSVAGTGISVEQYF. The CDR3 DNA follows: TGCAGCGTAGCCGGGACAGGAATATCGGTCGAGCAGTACTTC.

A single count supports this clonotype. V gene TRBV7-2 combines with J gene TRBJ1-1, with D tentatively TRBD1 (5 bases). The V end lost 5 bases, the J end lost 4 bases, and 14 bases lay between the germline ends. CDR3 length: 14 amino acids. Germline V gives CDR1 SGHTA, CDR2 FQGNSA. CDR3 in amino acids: CASSPQCGGTEAFF. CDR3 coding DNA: TGTGCCAGCAGCCCACAATGCGGGGGCACTGAAGCTTTCTTT.

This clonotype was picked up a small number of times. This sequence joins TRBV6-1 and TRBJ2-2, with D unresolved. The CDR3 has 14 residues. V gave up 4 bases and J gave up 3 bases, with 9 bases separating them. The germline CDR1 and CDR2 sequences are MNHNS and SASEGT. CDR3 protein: CASSALEDTGELFF. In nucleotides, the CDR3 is TGTGCCAGCAGTGCCCTCGAGGACACCGGGGAGCTGTTTTTT.

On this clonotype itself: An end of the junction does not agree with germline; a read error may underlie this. The CDR3 loop reads CTSSRRGRERQPQHF. The CDR3 coding sequence is TGTACCAGCAGCCGCCGGGGCAGGGAACGGCAGCCCCAGCATTTT. J is TRBJ1-5 and V is TRBV6-2 or TRBV6-3, with TRBD1 as a possible D gene (5 bases). The CDR3 covers 15 residues. Germline assignment: CDR1 MNHEY and CDR2 SVGEGT.

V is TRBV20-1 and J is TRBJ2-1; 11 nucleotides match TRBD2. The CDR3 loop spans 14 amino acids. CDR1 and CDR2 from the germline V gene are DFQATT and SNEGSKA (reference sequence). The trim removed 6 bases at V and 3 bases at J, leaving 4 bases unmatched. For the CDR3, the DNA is TGCAGTGCGATAGCGGGGGGGGTCTACAATGAGCAGTTCTTC. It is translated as CSAIAGGVYNEQFF.

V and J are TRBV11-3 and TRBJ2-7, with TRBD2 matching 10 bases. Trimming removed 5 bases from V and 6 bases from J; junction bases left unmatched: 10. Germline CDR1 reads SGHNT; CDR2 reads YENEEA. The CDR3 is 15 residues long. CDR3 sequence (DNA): TGTGCCAGCAGCATCGTGACTAGCGGGCGCTGCGAGCAGTACTTC. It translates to CASSIVTSGRCEQYF.

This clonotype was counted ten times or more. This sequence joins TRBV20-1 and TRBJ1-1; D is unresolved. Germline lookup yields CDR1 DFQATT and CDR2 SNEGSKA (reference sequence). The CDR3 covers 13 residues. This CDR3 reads CTGVDARNTEAFF. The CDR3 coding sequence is TGCACCGGAGTCGACGCTCGGAACACTGAAGCTTTCTTT.

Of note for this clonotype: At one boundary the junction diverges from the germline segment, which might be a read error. The CDR3: CASSEGRGVVETQCF. CDR3 DNA: TGTGCCAGCAGTGAAGGCCGCGGCGTGGTAGAGACCCAGTGCTTC. J is TRBJ2-5 and V is TRBV2; D unclear. The CDR3 sequence is 15 residues long. CDR1 is SNHLY, CDR2 FYNNEI, per germline.

The CDR3 here is CASSLTSGRRETQYF. The CDR3 DNA follows: TGTGCCAGCAGTTTGACTAGCGGGAGAAGGGAGACCCAGTACTTC. The rearrangement links TRBV12-3 or TRBV12-4 to TRBJ2-5, with 12 bases aligning to TRBD2. CDR3 length: 15 amino acids. Trimming took 3 bases from V and 5 from J; bases not matched to a gene: 4.

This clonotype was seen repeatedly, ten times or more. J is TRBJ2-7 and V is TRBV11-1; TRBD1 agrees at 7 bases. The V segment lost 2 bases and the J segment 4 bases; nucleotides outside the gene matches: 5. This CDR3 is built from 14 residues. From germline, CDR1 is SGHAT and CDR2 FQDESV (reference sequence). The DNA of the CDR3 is TGTGCCAGCAGCTTATCGGGACAGCTATACGAGCAGTACTTC. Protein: CASSLSGQLYEQYF.

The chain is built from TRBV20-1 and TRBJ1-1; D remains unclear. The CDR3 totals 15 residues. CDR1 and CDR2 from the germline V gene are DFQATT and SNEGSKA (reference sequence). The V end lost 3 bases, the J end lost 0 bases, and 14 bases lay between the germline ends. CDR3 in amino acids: CSASPPVGLNTEAFF. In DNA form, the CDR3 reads TGCAGTGCTAGTCCGCCCGTGGGTTTGAACACTGAAGCTTTCTTT.

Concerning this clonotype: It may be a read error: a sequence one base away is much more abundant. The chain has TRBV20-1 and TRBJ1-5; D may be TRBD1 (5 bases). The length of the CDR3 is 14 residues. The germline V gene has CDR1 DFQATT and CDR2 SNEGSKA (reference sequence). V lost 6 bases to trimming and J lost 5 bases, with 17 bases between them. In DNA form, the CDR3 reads TGCAGTGCGTCCTCAGGGCCCAGTTATCAGCCCCAGCATTTT. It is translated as CSASSGPSYQPQHF.

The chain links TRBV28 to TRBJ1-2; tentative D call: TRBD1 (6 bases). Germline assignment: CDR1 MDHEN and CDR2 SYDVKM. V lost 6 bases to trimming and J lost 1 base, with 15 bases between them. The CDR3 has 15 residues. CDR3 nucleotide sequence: TGTGCCAGCAGCCGCCGGACAGAGCGTAACTATGGCTACACCTTC. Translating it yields CASSRRTERNYGYTF.

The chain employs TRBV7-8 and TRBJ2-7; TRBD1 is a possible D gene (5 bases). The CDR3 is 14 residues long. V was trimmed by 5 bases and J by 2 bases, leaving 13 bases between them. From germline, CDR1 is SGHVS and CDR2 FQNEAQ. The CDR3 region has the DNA TGTGCCAGCAGCAAGACAGAAATCGCCTACGAGCAGTACTTC. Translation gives CASSKTEIAYEQYF.

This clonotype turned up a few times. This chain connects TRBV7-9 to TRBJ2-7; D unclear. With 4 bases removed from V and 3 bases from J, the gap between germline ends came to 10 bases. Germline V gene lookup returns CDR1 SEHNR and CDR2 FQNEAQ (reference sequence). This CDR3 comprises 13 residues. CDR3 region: CASSSDGRYEQYF. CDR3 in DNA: TGTGCCAGCAGCTCTGACGGCCGCTACGAGCAGTACTTC.

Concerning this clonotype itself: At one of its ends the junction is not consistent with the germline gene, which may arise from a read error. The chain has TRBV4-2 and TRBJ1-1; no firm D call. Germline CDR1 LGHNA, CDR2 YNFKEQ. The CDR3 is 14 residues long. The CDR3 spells CASSQTTLKTETFF. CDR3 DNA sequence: TGTGCCAGCAGCCAAACCACTTTGAAGACTGAAACTTTCTTT.

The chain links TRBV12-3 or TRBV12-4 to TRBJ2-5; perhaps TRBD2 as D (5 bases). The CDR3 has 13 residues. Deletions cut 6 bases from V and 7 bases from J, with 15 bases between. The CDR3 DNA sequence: TGTGCCAGCAGATGGACGAGGGCAGTGACCCAGTACTTC. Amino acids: CASRWTRAVTQYF.

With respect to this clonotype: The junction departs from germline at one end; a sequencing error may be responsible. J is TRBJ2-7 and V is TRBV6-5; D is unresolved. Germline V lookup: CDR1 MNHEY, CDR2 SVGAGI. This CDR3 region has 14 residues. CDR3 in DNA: TGTGCCAGCAGTTACAAGTTCCCCCGCTACGAGCGGTACTTC. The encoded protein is CASSYKFPRYERYF.

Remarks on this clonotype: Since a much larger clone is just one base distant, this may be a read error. DNA of the CDR3: TGCAGTGCTAGAAGGGAGACAGGGAGGCAAGAGACCCAGTACTTC. This sequence encodes CSARRETGRQETQYF. The chain carries TRBV20-1 and TRBJ2-5, with a tentative D call TRBD1 (7 bases). The germline V gene encodes CDR1 DFQATT and CDR2 SNEGSKA (reference sequence). CDR3 length equals 15 residues. V dropped 2 bases and J dropped 2 bases, with 15 bases sitting between them.

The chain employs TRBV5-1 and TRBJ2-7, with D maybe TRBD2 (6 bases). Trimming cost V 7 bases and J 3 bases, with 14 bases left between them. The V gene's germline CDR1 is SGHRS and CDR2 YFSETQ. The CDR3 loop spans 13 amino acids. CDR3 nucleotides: TGCGCCAGCTGTCCAGTGGGGGGCTACGAGCAGTACTTC. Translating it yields CASCPVGGYEQYF.

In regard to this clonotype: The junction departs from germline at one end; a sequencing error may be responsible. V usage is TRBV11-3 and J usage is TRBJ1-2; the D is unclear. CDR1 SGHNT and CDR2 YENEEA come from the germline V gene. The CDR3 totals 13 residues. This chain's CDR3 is CASSLRGFYDYTF. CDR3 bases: TGTGCCAGCAGCTTAAGAGGGTTCTATGACTACACCTTC. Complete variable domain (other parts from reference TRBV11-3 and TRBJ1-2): EAGVVQSPRYKIIEKKQPVAFWCNPISGHNTLYWYLQNLGQGPELLIRYENEEAVDDSQLPKDRFSAERLKGVDSTLKIQPAELGDSAVYLCASSLRGFYDYTFGSGTRLTVV.